This TCR beta chain comes out of a study of immune heterogeneity within non-small cell lung tumors. In the study overall: With respect to histology, the tumors encompassed several squamous cell carcinomas, 9 to 10 non-squamous carcinomas and 1 not otherwise specified. Points from the study as a whole: Largely different high-frequency T-cell receptor beta clonotypes were found between individual patients. Multiple tumor sites within a patient showed recurrence of identical dominant CDR3 beta clonotypes; site-unique high-frequency clones were present as well.

This clonotype was recorded at least ten times. The antigen is not known. Multiplex PCR (32 V and 13 J primers) was used to amplify the TCR beta CDR3. TCRdb re-derived calls from the multiplex PCR reads in MiXCR, one entry per CDR3 protein. The data hold about 12,000 distinct CDR3 sequences, with about 25% observed a single time. The authors used about 600 ng of bulk tumor genomic DNA per sample as template. Several biopsies were spaced far apart within each primary tumor and obtained as surgery took place. Surgery that was curative in intent was performed on patients with untreated, newly diagnosed non-small cell lung cancer. This sequence was found in a man aged 50-59 years with non-small cell lung cancer. Sequencing was done on a sample of lung tumor tissue.

DNA of the CDR3: TGTGCCAGTAGCCGCGGCTCTAGCACAGATACGCAGTATTTT. As protein: CASSRGSSTDTQYF. The rearrangement joins TRBV19 to TRBJ2-3; the D is unclear. V gave up 6 bases and J gave up 0 bases, with 10 bases separating them. This CDR3 region has 14 residues. From germline, CDR1 is LNHDA and CDR2 SQIVND (reference sequence).